The 13 T cell receptor beta chains listed next were all sequenced from one sample in a study of blood T cell repertoires in COVID-19. Produced via immunoSEQ multiplex PCR; TCRdb's table is partial and in-frame only. The sample includes fewer than 350,000 clones, roughly 89% of them seen just once. The material sequenced was PBMCs or T cells enriched from blood (not recorded which). These receptors were taken from a woman aged 40 to 55 who had recovered from COVID-19.

This sequence joins TRBV20-1 and TRBJ1-3; TRBD1 is a possible D gene (5 bases). The CDR3 contains 11 residues. V was trimmed by 6 bases and J by 8 bases, leaving 11 bases between them. Germline lookup yields CDR1 DFQATT and CDR2 SNEGSKA (reference sequence). CDR3 residues: CSALGLDTIYF. The CDR3 DNA sequence: TGCAGTGCCCTGGGGCTGGACACCATATATTTT.

This chain uses TRBV28 with TRBJ2-1, with a tentative D call TRBD2 (5 bases). Germline loops: CDR1 MDHEN, CDR2 SYDVKM. V shed 2 bases and J shed 8 bases, with 7 bases lying between them. CDR3 length: 12 residues. CDR3 amino acids: CASSLTRDEQFF. The CDR3 region has the DNA TGTGCCAGCAGTTTAACTAGAGATGAGCAGTTCTTC. The full variable domain, completed using reference TRBV28 and TRBJ2-1, is DVKVTQSSRYLVKRTGEKVFLECVQDMDHENMFWYRQDPGLGLRLIYFSYDVKMKEKGDIPEGYSVSREKKERFSLILESASTNQTSMYLCASSLTRDEQFFGPGTRLTVL.

V is TRBV6-2 or TRBV6-3 and J is TRBJ2-5; D call uncertain. Trimming left V 2 bases short and J 0 bases short, with 7 bases between. This CDR3 contains 14 residues. Germline CDR1 is MNHEY and CDR2 is SVGEGT. The CDR3, as DNA: TGTGCCAGCAGTTACCTACAGAACCAAGAGACCCAGTACTTC. Protein sequence: CASSYLQNQETQYF.

This rearrangement joins TRBV3-1 (or the pseudogene TRBV3-2) to TRBJ2-1; D gene uncertain. CDR3 length: 16 residues. Germline V gene sequence: CDR1 LGHDT, CDR2 YNNKEL (reference sequence). V was clipped by 1 base and J by 0 bases, with 10 bases between them. CDR3 in DNA: TGTGCCAGCAGCCAAGGAGGCTCACGCTCCTACAATGAGCAGTTCTTC. This codes for CASSQGGSRSYNEQFF.

The genes are TRBV19 and TRBJ1-2; D gene ambiguous. This CDR3 spans 14 amino acids. Trimming pared 6 bases from V and 8 bases from J, leaving 19 bases between. CDR1 and CDR2 from the germline V gene are LNHDA and SQIVND (reference sequence). The CDR3 here is CASRGAGMRPGYTF. CDR3 DNA sequence: TGTGCCAGTAGAGGTGCCGGAATGCGGCCCGGCTACACCTTC.

This clone was recorded at least ten times. The gene calls are TRBV5-1 and TRBJ1-2; 9 bases fit TRBD1. The CDR3 sequence is 15 residues long. The ends lost 5 bases at V and 8 bases at J; junction bases unmatched: 13. CDR1 is SGHRS, CDR2 YFSETQ, per germline. The CDR3 nucleotides read TGCGCCAGCAGGAACCGGGACAGGGAATACGGCGGCTACACCTTC. Amino acids: CASRNRDREYGGYTF.

This clone showed up just once. The V call is TRBV16, the J call TRBJ2-2, with D hard to call. The V end lost 5 bases, the J end lost 1 base, and 8 bases lay between the germline ends. The germline gives CDR1 KGHSY, CDR2 FQNENV. The length of the CDR3 is 14 residues. CDR3 in DNA: TGTGCCAGCAGCAACCGGGTGAACACCGGGGAGCTGTTTTTT. Amino acid sequence: CASSNRVNTGELFF.

The V gene is TRBV28, the J gene TRBJ1-2; 9 bases are a match to TRBD1. This CDR3 is built from 12 residues. Germline CDR1 reads MDHEN; CDR2 reads SYDVKM. With 10 bases clipped from V and 8 bases from J, the junction kept 8 bases outside the gene matches. CDR3 loop: CATTTGGRGYTF. CDR3 coding DNA: TGTGCCACCACGACAGGGGGGCGAGGCTACACCTTC.

J is TRBJ1-3 and V is TRBV30, with D maybe TRBD1 (5 bases). The germline V gene encodes CDR1 GTSNPN and CDR2 SVGIG (reference sequence). This CDR3 has 13 residues. Trimming pared 0 bases from V and 3 bases from J, leaving 6 bases between. The CDR3 loop is CAWSVGGGNTIYF. DNA for the CDR3: TGTGCCTGGAGTGTGGGGGGTGGAAACACCATATATTTT.

Only one count was recorded for this clone. The rearrangement uses TRBV9 and TRBJ2-6; 8 bases match TRBD1. In germline, CDR1 is SGDLS, CDR2 YYNGEE. V was clipped by 2 bases and J by 3 bases; unmatched bases: 7. This CDR3 has 17 amino acids. Here the CDR3 reads CASSVTGVAYGANVLTF. The CDR3 DNA reads as TGTGCCAGCAGCGTGACAGGGGTTGCATATGGGGCCAACGTCCTGACTTTC.

This chain joins TRBV18 and TRBJ2-1; 12 bases agree with TRBD1. This CDR3 is built from 13 residues. Germline values: CDR1 KGHSH, CDR2 LQKENI. Unmatched junction bases numbered 1, after V lost 7 bases and J lost 6 bases. The CDR3 protein is CASWDRGLNEQFF. In DNA form, the CDR3 reads TGTGCCAGCTGGGACAGGGGGCTCAATGAGCAGTTCTTC.

The V call is TRBV28, the J call TRBJ1-4; D gene uncertain. Germline V gives CDR1 MDHEN, CDR2 SYDVKM. The CDR3 is made up of 15 amino acids. Trimming stripped 3 bases from V and 0 bases from J, with 8 bases between. The CDR3 region is CASSFFAATNEKLFF. CDR3 nucleotide sequence: TGTGCCAGCAGTTTTTTTGCAGCAACTAATGAAAAACTGTTTTTT. Using reference TRBV28 and TRBJ1-4 for the parts outside the CDR3, the full variable domain is DVKVTQSSRYLVKRTGEKVFLECVQDMDHENMFWYRQDPGLGLRLIYFSYDVKMKEKGDIPEGYSVSREKKERFSLILESASTNQTSMYLCASSFFAATNEKLFFGSGTQLSVL.

The rearrangement links TRBV3-1 (or the pseudogene TRBV3-2) to TRBJ2-5, with D perhaps TRBD1 (5 bases). Germline-derived CDR1 and CDR2 are LGHDT and YNNKEL (reference sequence). Deletions cut 0 bases from V and 5 bases from J, with 16 bases between. The CDR3 loop spans 16 amino acids. DNA for the CDR3: TGTGCCAGCAGCCAAGATCTTCCAGGGTTGAGGGAGACCCAGTACTTC. Translated, it gives CASSQDLPGLRETQYF.